The next 9 T cell receptor beta chains were all read from a single sample in a study of cytomegalovirus exposure and HLA in healthy donors. Generated by immunoSEQ multiplex PCR, the TCRdb table keeps only in-frame clones and is missing some. The sample comprises some 170,000 clones, around nine tenths of which are singletons, and less than 3.5% rests with the top ten. The sample taken for sequencing was PBMCs. The receptors here all came from a man between 18 and 29 years old in good health and CMV-seropositive.

This rearrangement joins TRBV2 to TRBJ2-1; 8 nucleotides line up with TRBD2. Per the germline V gene, CDR1 is SNHLY and CDR2 is FYNNEI. With V trimmed by 5 bases and J by 8 bases, 8 bases remained unmatched. CDR3 length equals 14 residues. The CDR3 sequence is CASSSGLGRHEQFF. As DNA, the CDR3 is TGTGCCAGCAGTTCGGGACTAGGGCGTCATGAGCAGTTCTTC.

The rearrangement uses TRBV11-2 and TRBJ2-3; TRBD2 matches 11 bases. Germline trimming cut 4 bases from V and 0 bases from J; bases unmatched to any gene: 9. The germline CDR1 and CDR2 sequences are SGHAT and FQNNGV. The CDR3 has 18 residues. The CDR3 DNA reads as TGTGCCAGCAGCTGGGATCTAGCGGGGGGTAGTAGCACAGATACGCAGTATTTT. Its translation is CASSWDLAGGSSTDTQYF.

The chain combines TRBV7-2 with TRBJ2-7; possibly TRBD2 for D (6 bases). This CDR3 region has 19 residues. From germline, CDR1 is SGHTA and CDR2 FQGNSA. V dropped 0 bases and J dropped 3 bases, with 24 bases sitting between them. CDR3 amino acids: CASSLARDWRALTSYEQYF. CDR3 nucleotide sequence: TGTGCCAGCAGCTTAGCCCGGGATTGGCGGGCGTTGACTAGCTACGAGCAGTACTTC.

On this clone itself: This sample also contains other DNA sequences that code for the same CDR3. The V and J genes are TRBV7-2 and TRBJ2-7, with D hard to call. Trimming took off 2 bases at V and 3 bases at J, with 2 bases between the two ends. Germline CDR1 and CDR2: SGHTA and FQGNSA. This CDR3 is 11 amino acids long. The CDR3 DNA reads TGTGCCAGCAGCTTATACTACGAGCAGTACTTC. Its protein is CASSLYYEQYF.

The gene calls are TRBV4-2 and TRBJ1-5, with D unclear. The CDR3 sequence is 14 residues long. V was clipped by 4 bases and J by 3 bases, with 10 bases between them. Germline lookup yields CDR1 LGHNA and CDR2 YNFKEQ. The CDR3 DNA sequence: TGTGCCAGCAGCCCTCGACAACCCAATCAGCCCCAGCATTTT. Amino acids: CASSPRQPNQPQHF.

This chain links TRBV5-1 with TRBJ2-5; 8 bases align to TRBD2. V was pared by 2 bases and J by 3 bases, with 3 bases of the junction left unmatched. CDR1 SGHRS and CDR2 YFSETQ come from the germline V gene. The CDR3 is made up of 14 amino acids. CDR3 sequence: CASSFQAGEETQYF. The DNA for the CDR3 is TGCGCCAGCAGCTTCCAAGCGGGGGAAGAGACCCAGTACTTC. The whole variable domain, filled in from reference TRBV5-1 and TRBJ2-5, reads KAGVTQTPRYLIKTRGQQVTLSCSPISGHRSVSWYQQTPGQGLQFLFEYFSETQRNKGNFPGRFSGRQFSNSRSEMNVSTLELGDSALYLCASSFQAGEETQYFGPGTRLLVL.

V and J are TRBV9 and TRBJ2-2; tentatively, D is TRBD1 (6 bases). The CDR3 runs to 17 residues. Germline CDR1 and CDR2: SGDLS and YYNGEE. V lost 2 bases, J lost 6 bases, and 20 bases lay in between. The CDR3 region has the DNA TGTGCCAGCAGCGTTCCGTTACAGGGTGCGGGTTCCGGGGAGCTGTTTTTT. Protein: CASSVPLQGAGSGELFF.

The chain uses TRBV11-2 and TRBJ2-2, with 11 bases matching TRBD1. CDR1 and CDR2 from the germline V gene are SGHAT and FQNNGV. This CDR3 is 17 amino acids long. Losses at the gene ends were 1 base for V and 6 bases for J; bases not matched to a gene: 7. The CDR3 sequence is CASSLAGTGGFAGELFF. CDR3 DNA sequence: TGTGCCAGCAGCTTAGCTGGGACAGGGGGTTTCGCCGGGGAGCTGTTTTTT.

This rearrangement joins TRBV18 to TRBJ1-1; D is uncertain. V lost 3 bases, J lost 2 bases, and 19 bases lay in between. Germline-derived CDR1 and CDR2 are KGHSH and LQKENI. The CDR3 covers 17 residues. In DNA, the CDR3 is TGTGCCAGCTCACCGATCCTATTACAGAGCCTTAACACTGAAGCTTTCTTT. Translated, it gives CASSPILLQSLNTEAFF.